The 25 T cell receptor beta chains listed next were all sequenced from one sample in a study of cytomegalovirus exposure and HLA in healthy donors. A multiplex PCR was run with 60 Vbeta primers and 13 Jbeta primers. The protocol was immunoSEQ multiplex PCR, while the TCRdb copy is restricted to in-frame clones and leaves out a portion. The sample has approximately 170,000 clones; about 80% are singletons. The sample was PBMCs. The source is a woman in her twenties or thirties in good health and CMV-seropositive.

Concerning this clone: One junction end does not reproduce the germline sequence, and a read error may be involved. The chain is built from TRBV7-9 and TRBJ1-1; tentative D call: TRBD1 (6 bases). CDR1 and CDR2 (germline): SEHNR, FQNEAQ (reference sequence). CDR3 size: 13 residues. CDR3 residues: CSSSSGQHTEAFF. DNA for the CDR3: TGTTCCAGCAGCAGCGGACAGCACACTGAAGCTTTCTTT.

This clone was observed a few times. The genes are TRBV30 and TRBJ2-1; possibly TRBD2 for D (6 bases). Trimming left V 5 bases short and J 0 bases short, with 11 bases between. The CDR3 consists of 14 residues. CDR1 is GTSNPN, CDR2 SVGIG, per germline (reference sequence). Written as DNA, the CDR3 is TGTGCCTGGGTTGGAGCGGGCTCCTACAATGAGCAGTTCTTC. It codes for CAWVGAGSYNEQFF.

The CDR3 nucleotides are TGTGCCAGCAGCCAAGCGGGGTCCACAGATACGCAGTATTTT. This encodes CASSQAGSTDTQYF. This rearrangement joins TRBV7-7 to TRBJ2-3, with 7 nucleotides matching TRBD2. This CDR3 region has 14 residues. J gave up 2 bases and V 5 bases, and 4 bases lay outside the gene matches. CDR1 is SSHAT, CDR2 FNYEAQ, per germline (reference sequence).

V is TRBV27 and J is TRBJ1-2, with D possibly TRBD1 on 6 matching bases. Trimming left V 4 bases short and J 7 bases short, with 16 bases between. This CDR3 contains 14 residues. The germline V gene has CDR1 MNHEY and CDR2 SMNVEV (reference sequence). The CDR3 region has the DNA TGTGCCAGCAGTTGGGGGCAGGGGCAATCTGGCTACACCTTC. It translates to CASSWGQGQSGYTF.

V gene TRBV2 combines with J gene TRBJ2-5, with 14 positions matching TRBD2. With 8 bases clipped from V and 6 bases from J, the junction kept 8 bases outside the gene matches. CDR1 and CDR2 from the germline V gene are SNHLY and FYNNEI. The CDR3 length is 15 residues. The CDR3 loop is CASAPTSGGAKTQYF. The CDR3 DNA reads TGTGCCAGCGCCCCGACTAGCGGGGGGGCGAAGACCCAGTACTTC.

The J gene is TRBJ2-2, the V gene TRBV6-5; tentatively, D is TRBD2 (6 bases). Germline V gene sequence: CDR1 MNHEY, CDR2 SVGAGI. V was cut by 5 bases and J by 7 bases, with 14 bases left in between. The CDR3 runs 14 residues. The CDR3 reads CASSSSGADGELFF. The CDR3 DNA reads TGTGCCAGCAGTAGTTCGGGAGCGGACGGGGAGCTGTTTTTT.

The V gene is TRBV5-1, the J gene TRBJ1-1; D not resolved. The CDR3 extends over 15 amino acids. Deletions cut 1 base from V and 4 bases from J, with 14 bases between. Germline-derived CDR1 and CDR2 are SGHRS and YFSETQ. The CDR3 sequence: CASSLYGQATTEAFF. Written as DNA, the CDR3 is TGCGCCAGCAGCTTGTATGGCCAGGCTACCACTGAAGCTTTCTTT.

The genes are TRBV5-1 and TRBJ1-3; D unclear. The CDR3 runs 19 residues. CDR1 SGHRS and CDR2 YFSETQ come from the germline V gene. Trimming cost V 3 bases and J 4 bases, with 26 bases left between them. In DNA form, the CDR3 reads TGCGCCAGCAGCTCGGGGAATTCTTGGAGGAGACATCGCGGAAACACCATATATTTT. Residues: CASSSGNSWRRHRGNTIYF.

CDR3 residues: CASSPTRNTGELFF. CDR3 DNA: TGTGCCAGCAGCCCGACACGGAACACCGGGGAGCTGTTTTTT. The rearrangement joins TRBV7-6 to TRBJ2-2; D remains ambiguous. Germline V lookup: CDR1 SGHVS, CDR2 FNYEAQ. V lost 5 bases, J lost 1 base, and 8 bases lay in between. This CDR3 has 14 residues.

The V and J genes are TRBV25-1 and TRBJ1-1, with D possibly being TRBD1 (6 bases). Trimming took off 6 bases at V and 0 bases at J, with 17 bases between the two ends. Germline CDR1 reads MGHDK; CDR2 reads SYGVNS. The CDR3 extends over 16 amino acids. CDR3 sequence reads: CASSSTRTDLNTEAFF. CDR3 in DNA: TGTGCCAGCAGCTCGACCCGGACAGACCTGAACACTGAAGCTTTCTTT.

A few counts support this clone. The chain links TRBV14 to TRBJ1-2; TRBD1 might be the D (5 bases). With 1 base removed from V and 4 bases from J, the gap between germline ends came to 7 bases. Germline lookup yields CDR1 SGHDN and CDR2 FVKESK. The CDR3 spans 13 residues. The CDR3 nucleotides read TGTGCCAGCAGCCAAGGACAGATCTATGGCTACACCTTC. Its translation: CASSQGQIYGYTF.

The CDR3 region has the DNA TGCGCCAGCAGCCAAGCTCTAGACTACGAGCAGTACTTC. Translated, it gives CASSQALDYEQYF. The gene calls are TRBV4-3 and TRBJ2-7; D is unclear. CDR1 LGHNA and CDR2 YSLEER come from the germline V gene. Between the trimmed V and J ends, which lost 1 base and 3 bases, there was a span of 7 bases. This CDR3 is 13 amino acids long.

V and J are TRBV10-2 and TRBJ2-5, with 7 bases that match TRBD2. CDR1 and CDR2 (germline): WSHSY, SAAADI. The CDR3 has 13 amino acids. The V segment lost 6 bases and the J segment 2 bases; nucleotides outside the gene matches: 3. The chain's CDR3 is CASRASGQETQYF. DNA of the CDR3: TGCGCCAGCAGGGCTAGCGGACAAGAGACCCAGTACTTC.

The chain employs TRBV2 and TRBJ2-3, with D possibly TRBD1 on 7 matching bases. The CDR3 sequence is 15 residues long. Between the trimmed V and J ends, which lost 0 bases and 1 base, there was a span of 8 bases. Per the germline V gene, CDR1 is SNHLY and CDR2 is FYNNEI. DNA of the CDR3: TGTGCCAGCAGTGAAGCCAGGGGGGGCACAGATACGCAGTATTTT. As protein: CASSEARGGTDTQYF.

This chain uses TRBV30 with TRBJ1-4; no clear D. This CDR3 region has 12 residues. V was trimmed by 1 base and J by 8 bases, leaving 8 bases between them. Germline V CDR1 and CDR2: GTSNPN, SVGIG (reference sequence). The CDR3, as DNA: TGTGCCTGGAGTGAGGGAGGGGAAAAACTGTTTTTT. Protein product: CAWSEGGEKLFF.

This clone was seen once. The V call is TRBV5-6, the J call TRBJ2-1; TRBD1 is a possible D gene (6 bases). V lost 7 bases, J lost 0 bases, and 11 bases lay in between. The CDR3 is made up of 14 amino acids. Per the germline V gene, CDR1 is SGHDT and CDR2 is YYEEEE. This CDR3 reads CASVLGGSYNEQFF. The CDR3 DNA follows: TGTGCCAGCGTTCTAGGGGGCTCCTACAATGAGCAGTTCTTC.

This chain joins TRBV4-3 and TRBJ2-5; weak D call: TRBD2 (6 bases). The germline gives CDR1 LGHNA, CDR2 YSLEER. With 3 bases removed from V and 5 bases from J, the gap between germline ends came to 13 bases. CDR3 size: 14 residues. The CDR3 spells CASSHGGDGETQYF. The CDR3 bases are TGCGCCAGCAGCCATGGAGGGGACGGGGAGACCCAGTACTTC.

The chain carries TRBV30 and TRBJ1-1; 7 nucleotides align to TRBD1. V shed 2 bases and J 10 bases; nucleotides not matched to a gene: 7. Per germline, CDR1 GTSNPN and CDR2 SVGIG (reference sequence). CDR3 length: 12 amino acids. CDR3: CAWSFLTGVAFF. The CDR3, as DNA: TGTGCCTGGAGTTTTCTAACAGGGGTAGCTTTCTTT.

The chain recombines TRBV18 with TRBJ2-7; D is ambiguous. Germline values: CDR1 KGHSH, CDR2 LQKENI. This CDR3 contains 16 residues. V lost 4 bases and J lost 0, with 16 bases in between. The chain's CDR3 is CASSQTIDKFSYEQYF. For the CDR3, the DNA is TGTGCCAGCTCACAGACCATCGACAAGTTCTCCTACGAGCAGTACTTC.

The V call is TRBV15, the J call TRBJ2-1, with D perhaps matching TRBD1 (6 bases). Germline V gene data show CDR1 as LNHNV and CDR2 as YYDKDF (reference sequence). V was shortened by 0 bases and J by 2 bases, with 8 bases between the two germline ends. The CDR3 is 15 amino acids. The CDR3 is CATSREQGTYNEQFF. Written as DNA, the CDR3 is TGTGCCACCAGCAGAGAACAGGGAACCTACAATGAGCAGTTCTTC.

In its sample, this clone was seen a few times. The chain has TRBV7-6 and TRBJ2-1; 9 nucleotides line up with TRBD2. V was clipped by 1 base and J by 2 bases; unmatched bases: 6. Germline CDR1 and CDR2: SGHVS and FNYEAQ. There are 17 residues in the CDR3. DNA for the CDR3: TGTGCCAGCAGCTTAGAGGCTAGCGGGACCCCCTACAATGAGCAGTTCTTC. It codes for CASSLEASGTPYNEQFF.

V gene TRBV4-1 combines with J gene TRBJ1-1; D not certain. Germline V gene lookup returns CDR1 MGHRA and CDR2 YSYEKL. The length of the CDR3 is 13 residues. V lost 4 bases and J lost 3, with 9 bases in between. Here the CDR3 DNA reads TGCGCCAGCAGCCCCTACCGGGACACTGAAGCTTTCTTT. As protein: CASSPYRDTEAFF.

The chain recombines TRBV4-3 with TRBJ2-1; possibly TRBD2 for D (6 bases). This CDR3 has 17 amino acids. The V and J ends lost 0 bases and 3 bases respectively, with 15 bases between them. Germline CDR1 and CDR2: LGHNA and YSLEER. The CDR3 region is CASSQDGGDSDYNEQFF. CDR3 nucleotide sequence: TGCGCCAGCAGCCAAGATGGTGGGGACTCCGACTACAATGAGCAGTTCTTC.

The V gene is TRBV27, the J gene TRBJ2-2; the match to TRBD1 covers 9 bases. The CDR3 has 15 residues. J was trimmed by 1 base and V by 4 bases; bases with no gene match: 1. Germline CDR1 MNHEY, CDR2 SMNVEV (reference sequence). CDR3 sequence: CASSWGQGNTGELFF. The CDR3 coding sequence is TGTGCCAGCAGTTGGGGACAGGGGAACACCGGGGAGCTGTTTTTT.

The chain is built from TRBV25-1 and TRBJ1-4; TRBD1 matches at 7 bases. Germline assignment: CDR1 MGHDK and CDR2 SYGVNS. CDR3 size: 17 residues. The V and J ends lost 7 bases and 4 bases, in that order; junction bases with no gene match: 15. The CDR3 DNA reads as TGTGCCAGCAACACAGGGGTAGGGTTCACTAATAATGAAAAACTGTTTTTT. This encodes CASNTGVGFTNNEKLFF.